Below are 15 T cell receptor beta chains sequenced from a single sample in a study of T-cell memory formation after mild COVID-19. TCRdb analysed the 5' RACE reads with MiXCR anew, one entry per CDR3 protein. The sample includes approximately 300,000 distinct CDR3 sequences, about 15% of them seen just once. Sequencing was carried out using PBMCs or a T cell subset sorted from them (not recorded which). The receptors were gathered from a man younger than 30 who had mild COVID-19 (a few samples of this study predate the infection). Cell type and time point are not known.

The rearrangement uses TRBV7-9 and TRBJ2-3, with a weak D call TRBD2 (7 bases). The CDR3 is 15 residues long. Germline CDR1 and CDR2: SEHNR and FQNEAQ (reference sequence). The V end was cut by 6 bases, the J end by 2 bases, with 15 bases between. Written as DNA, the CDR3 is TGTGCCAGCAGGGGGGGGCCCAAGGCCACAGATACGCAGTATTTT. It yields the protein CASRGGPKATDTQYF.

The chain couples TRBV7-9 to TRBJ1-4, with D unclear. With 1 base removed from V and 8 bases from J, the gap between germline ends came to 14 bases. Germline values: CDR1 SEHNR, CDR2 FQNEAQ (reference sequence). CDR3 length: 15 amino acids. For the CDR3, the DNA is TGTGCCAGCAGCTTAGTTTTCGGCAGCTCGGAAAAACTGTTTTTT. Residues: CASSLVFGSSEKLFF.

The gene calls are TRBV4-2 and TRBJ1-5; no definite D call. Trimming cost V 3 bases and J 1 base, with 4 bases left between them. The CDR3 loop spans 13 amino acids. Germline V gene lookup returns CDR1 LGHNA and CDR2 YNFKEQ. CDR3 nucleotides: TGTGCCAGCAGCCATTCAAGCAATCAGCCCCAGCATTTT. This codes for CASSHSSNQPQHF.

This clonotype was picked up a small number of times. V usage is TRBV12-3 or TRBV12-4 and J usage is TRBJ1-1; D is perhaps TRBD1 (6 bases). The CDR3 totals 15 residues. V shed 8 bases and J shed 2 bases, with 18 bases lying between them. The CDR3 DNA reads as TGTGCCAGCTCCCGGGGAGGGGGTGATAACACTGAAGCTTTCTTT. As protein: CASSRGGGDNTEAFF.

The gene calls are TRBV5-5 and TRBJ1-5; D remains unclear. The length of the CDR3 is 15 residues. Trimming left V 4 bases short and J 0 bases short, with 11 bases between. The germline V gene encodes CDR1 SGHKS and CDR2 YYEKEE (reference sequence). The CDR3 loop is CASSPEGNSNQPQHF. In nucleotides, the CDR3 is TGTGCCAGCAGCCCGGAAGGGAATAGCAATCAGCCCCAGCATTTT.

CDR3 DNA sequence: TGTGCCAGCAGCCCATTAGGGAGCCTGAACACTGAAGCTTTCTTT. Residues: CASSPLGSLNTEAFF. The gene calls are TRBV12-3 or TRBV12-4 and TRBJ1-1; no reliable D call. Trimming stripped 6 bases from V and 0 bases from J, with 14 bases between. CDR3 length equals 15 residues.

A few counts support this clonotype. J is TRBJ2-5 and V is TRBV7-2; 8 bases are a match to TRBD1. Germline V gene lookup returns CDR1 SGHTA and CDR2 FQGNSA. Trimming took 5 bases from V and 7 from J; bases not matched to a gene: 12. The CDR3 runs to 15 residues. CDR3 region: CASSTGSQGVATQYF. The CDR3 nucleotides read TGTGCCAGCAGCACGGGATCACAGGGGGTGGCGACCCAGTACTTC.

In this sample, this clonotype turned up many times. The chain is built from TRBV4-1 and TRBJ2-5, with D perhaps matching TRBD1 (7 bases). Deletions cut 1 base from V and 4 bases from J, with 10 bases between. This CDR3 spans 14 amino acids. CDR1 is MGHRA, CDR2 YSYEKL, per germline. In DNA, the CDR3 is TGCGCCAGCAGCCAAGGACAGGGAGGAGAGACCCAGTACTTC. Protein sequence: CASSQGQGGETQYF.

This clonotype showed up just a few times. The chain links TRBV11-2 to TRBJ2-2, with 11 positions matching TRBD1. The V gene end was trimmed by 5 bases and the J gene end by 7 bases; junction bases not matched to a gene: 6. This CDR3 region has 15 residues. Germline assignment: CDR1 SGHAT and CDR2 FQNNGV. In DNA form, the CDR3 reads TGTGCCAGCAGCCCGAGGACAGGGGGCAGCGGGGAGCTGTTTTTT. It specifies CASSPRTGGSGELFF.

This clonotype has a handful of counts. This chain uses TRBV5-4 with TRBJ2-3; possibly TRBD2 for D (6 bases). CDR1 and CDR2 from the germline V gene are SGHNT and YYREEE (reference sequence). Trimming took 1 base from V and 2 from J, leaving 14 bases between them. The CDR3 sequence is 16 residues long. CDR3: CASSLLSGDDTDTQYF. The CDR3 region has the DNA TGTGCCAGCAGCTTGCTATCGGGGGATGACACAGATACGCAGTATTTT.

The genes are TRBV7-9 and TRBJ2-1; TRBD2 matches at 11 bases. CDR3 length equals 15 residues. CDR1 is SEHNR, CDR2 FQNEAQ, per germline (reference sequence). The V segment lost 3 bases and the J segment 6 bases; nucleotides outside the gene matches: 4. The CDR3 DNA is TGTGCCAGCAGCTTTGGGACTAGCGGTCTCAATGAGCAGTTCTTC. This gives the protein CASSFGTSGLNEQFF. The full variable domain, in which reference TRBV7-9 and TRBJ2-1 provide the parts outside the CDR3, is DTGVSQNPRHKITKRGQNVTFRCDPISEHNRLYWYRQTLGQGPEFLTYFQNEAQLEKSRLLSDRFSAERPKGSFSTLEIQRTEQGDSAMYLCASSFGTSGLNEQFFGPGTRLTVL.

This rearrangement joins TRBV2 to TRBJ1-4; D possibly corresponds to TRBD1 (5 bases). Germline lookup yields CDR1 SNHLY and CDR2 FYNNEI. CDR3 length: 15 residues. V gave up 6 bases and J gave up 7 bases, with 18 bases separating them. The DNA of the CDR3 is TGTGCCAGCAGGGACTTTGGCGCAGGGACTGAAAAACTGTTTTTT. This gives the protein CASRDFGAGTEKLFF.

This clonotype was seen at least ten times. The chain recombines TRBV27 with TRBJ1-2; D gene ambiguous. Germline V lookup: CDR1 MNHEY, CDR2 SMNVEV (reference sequence). This CDR3 comprises 15 residues. Trimming took off 6 bases at V and 2 bases at J, with 16 bases between the two ends. The CDR3 spells CASSPGRIPNYGYTF. The CDR3 coding sequence is TGTGCCAGCAGCCCCGGGCGGATACCGAACTATGGCTACACCTTC.

The chain carries TRBV7-2 and TRBJ1-5; 8 bases agree with TRBD1. V shed 2 bases and J 7 bases; nucleotides not matched to a gene: 10. The CDR3 has 16 residues. Per germline, CDR1 SGHTA and CDR2 FQGNSA. CDR3 nucleotides: TGTGCCAGCAGCTTACGTCCCCAGGGGGCAGGGCAGCCCCAGCATTTT. Translated, it gives CASSLRPQGAGQPQHF.

This clonotype has a handful of counts. The gene calls are TRBV6-4 and TRBJ2-7; no reliable D call. CDR1 and CDR2 (germline): MRHNA, SNTAGT. This CDR3 has 12 residues. Trimming shortened V by 2 bases and J by 3 bases, and 5 bases separated the two germline ends. CDR3 coding DNA: TGTGCCAGCAGTGACCCCAGCTACGAGCAGTACGTC. Its protein is CASSDPSYEQYV.